This T cell receptor beta chain originates from a study of post-analysis software for immune sequencing data. Whole-study results and caveats: The study found significantly lower normalized Chao1 diversity in multiple sclerosis patients than in controls. The five TRBV segments detected at higher frequency in patients than in controls included TRBV5-6, TRBV5-1 and TRBV20-1.

As for this clonotype: What it binds is not known. This clone may be a read error of a much larger clone one base away.

The length of the CDR3 is 14 residues. Germline CDR1 and CDR2: SGHVS and FNYEAQ. Researchers reported that TCR beta cDNA libraries carried unique molecular identifiers. TCRdb redid the calling of the PCR reads with MiXCR, one entry per CDR3 protein. The data contain around 200,000 distinct CDR3 sequences, 25% to 35% of them singletons. The genes are TRBV7-6 and TRBJ2-7; D possibly corresponds to TRBD1 (6 bases). The clonotype comes from a girl under 18 with multiple sclerosis. The sample consisted of blood. This CDR3 reads CANSPRSQGYEQYF. CDR3 bases: TGTGCCAACAGCCCCCGAAGTCAGGGGTACGAGCAGTACTTC.